This T cell receptor beta chain was profiled in a study of OX40 agonist ivuxolimab in advanced cancers. Background for the entire study: Ivuxolimab, which targeted the costimulatory receptor OX40 (CD134), was an agonistic, fully human IgG2 monoclonal antibody. The paper reports the monotherapy dose-escalation portion (N of about 54 patients) of the phase I ivuxolimab trial. The point of sequencing TCRbeta in the periphery was to test whether ivuxolimab changed TCR sequence diversity and drove clonal T-cell expansion. Of the approximately 50 dose-escalation patients, hepatocellular carcinoma was present in around 20, melanoma in around 15, renal cell carcinoma in 9 and head and neck cancer in 9. Prior anti-PD-1, anti-PD-L1 or anti-CTLA-4 therapy was permitted, and checkpoint inhibitors had been received by roughly 40% of dose-escalation patients. A male proportion of 82.7% and a mean age of 60 years, ranging from about 23 to 79, were recorded for the dose-escalation cohort. Three dose-escalation patients achieved partial responses, one with hepatocellular carcinoma and two with cutaneous melanoma. Intravenous ivuxolimab was administered to patients every 2 weeks at six dose levels: 0.01, 0.1, 0.3, 1.5, 3 and 10 mg/kg. Overall study outcomes, separate from this receptor: Which antigens the clonally expanded peripheral T cells were specific for was not determined. After ivuxolimab, expanded clones were on average more numerous among CD8+ T cells than among CD4+ T cells. In partial responders in the 0.1-3.0 mg/kg groups, normalized peripheral clonal expansion was found to be among the lowest, especially among CD8+ T cells. Low levels of normalized T-cell clonal expansion were also seen in some nonresponding patients. At doses of 0.1 to 3.0 mg/kg, clonal expansion of both CD4+ and CD8+ blood T cells was observed from baseline to week 6.

Genomic DNA was extracted from sorted cells for sequencing of the TCRbeta CDR3 region. TCRbeta CDR3 regions were sequenced using the immunoSEQ Assay. The source is immuneACCESS, and TCRdb retained only in-frame sequences with V and J called. Part of the clones is not carried over; for the studies checked, unresolved V genes explain less than half of this, and the remainder is unexplained. The sample includes fewer than 70,000 clones, with roughly nine tenths observed a single time. The top ten clones comprise about 1% of the sample. The trial excluded patients who had a history of autoimmune disease or were on systemic immunosuppression. In every dose cohort, peripheral blood was drawn for TCR sequencing at baseline, cycle 4 day 1, and cycle 7 day 1. Samples were obtained from an open-label, multicenter, first-in-human phase I dose-escalation trial of ivuxolimab. Adults with locally advanced or metastatic melanoma, renal cell carcinoma, hepatocellular carcinoma or head and neck squamous cell carcinoma were enrolled in the trial. Before TCR sequencing, CD4+ T cells and CD8+ T cells were sorted from peripheral blood as separate populations.

For this clone: The antigen this receptor binds is unknown. The input lacks base qualities; no much larger clone sits a single base away.

The CDR3 starts with the cysteine, ends with the phenylalanine, and has 13 residues. Just CDR3 DNA is preserved here, 39 bases in frame from base 1. V trim: 2 bases; J trim: 8 bases; unmatched bases: 3. CDR1 GTSNPN and CDR2 SVGIG are derived from the germline V gene (reference sequence). This chain joins TRBV30 to TRBJ2-3; 11 nucleotides in the junction match TRBD1. This receptor was obtained from an adult with an advanced solid tumor such as melanoma, head and neck, liver or kidney cancer. Sample: CD4+ or CD8+ T cells sorted from blood, taken in a trial of the OX40 agonist ivuxolimab. The CDR3 amino acid sequence is: CAWSRDRGVTQYF. The DNA reads as follows: TGTGCCTGGAGTCGGGACAGGGGGGTTACGCAGTATTTT.